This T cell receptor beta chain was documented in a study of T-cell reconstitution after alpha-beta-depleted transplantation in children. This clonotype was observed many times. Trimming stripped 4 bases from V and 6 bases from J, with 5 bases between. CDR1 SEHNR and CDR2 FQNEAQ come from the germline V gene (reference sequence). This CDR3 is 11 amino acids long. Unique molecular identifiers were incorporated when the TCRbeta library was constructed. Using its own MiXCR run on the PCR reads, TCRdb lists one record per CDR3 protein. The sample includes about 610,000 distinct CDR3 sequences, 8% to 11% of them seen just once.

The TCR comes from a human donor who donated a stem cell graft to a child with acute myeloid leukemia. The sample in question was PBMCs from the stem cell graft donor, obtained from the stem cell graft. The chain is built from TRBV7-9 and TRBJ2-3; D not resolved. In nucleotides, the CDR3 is TGTGCCAGCAGCTGGGCGGATACGCAGTATTTT. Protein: CASSWADTQYF.